The present T cell receptor (beta chain) was sequenced within a study of blood T cell repertoires in COVID-19. Data came from immunoSEQ multiplex PCR; TCRdb stores just in-frame clones and leaves some out. Of approximately 140,000 clones in the sample, approximately 84% are singletons; the top ten hold about 3.4%. V was cut by 5 bases and J by 1 base, with 14 bases left in between. CDR1 MNHEY and CDR2 SVGEGT come from the germline V gene. The CDR3 contains 15 residues. The chain recombines TRBV6-2 or TRBV6-3 with TRBJ1-1; a possible D gene is TRBD1 (5 bases). Sequencing was performed on PBMCs or T cells enriched from blood (not recorded which). The source is a woman aged 45-60 years with acute COVID-19. The CDR3 region has the DNA TGTGCCAGCAGTGATTTTCAAGGGGAGAACACTGAAGCTTTCTTT. This codes for CASSDFQGENTEAFF.